This T cell receptor beta chain derives from a study of T cells in Graves' hyperthyroidism and ophthalmopathy. Overall study findings and caveats: Ophthalmopathy was separated from stable hyperthyroidism by a 13 V-J model.

The CDR3 covers 15 residues. Trimming shortened V by 5 bases and J by 5 bases, and 19 bases separated the two germline ends. In germline, CDR1 is MDHEN, CDR2 SYDVKM. The CDR3 regions of TCR beta were amplified from RNA transcripts. Using the HTBI primer set, a first-round RT-PCR was run on the TCR CDR3. TCRdb ran MiXCR on the multiplex PCR reads and lists one entry per CDR3 protein. The repertoire holds some 360,000 distinct CDR3 sequences, with roughly 20% as singletons. This clonotype was counted many times. Its target is not known. The sequencing sample was made of blood. The TCR originated in a woman aged 40 to 50 with Graves' ophthalmopathy. V gene TRBV28 combines with J gene TRBJ2-7, with a possible D match to TRBD2 (5 bases). CDR3: CASSPLTGGLDEQYF. CDR3 nucleotide sequence: TGTGCCAGCAGTCCCCTCACCGGCGGACTCGACGAGCAGTACTTC. The full variable domain, its missing parts supplied by reference TRBV28 and TRBJ2-7, is DVKVTQSSRYLVKRTGEKVFLECVQDMDHENMFWYRQDPGLGLRLIYFSYDVKMKEKGDIPEGYSVSREKKERFSLILESASTNQTSMYLCASSPLTGGLDEQYFGPGTRLTVT.